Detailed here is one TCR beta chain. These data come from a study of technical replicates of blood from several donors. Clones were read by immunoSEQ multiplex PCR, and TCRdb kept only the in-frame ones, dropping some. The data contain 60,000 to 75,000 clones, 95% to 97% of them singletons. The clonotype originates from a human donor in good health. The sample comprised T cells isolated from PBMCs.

The CDR3 sequence: CASSIGARRVSGNTIYF. The CDR3 DNA reads TGTGCCAGTAGTATTGGAGCCAGGAGGGTCTCTGGAAACACCATATATTTT. The J gene is TRBJ1-3, the V gene TRBV19; D is unclear. V lost 3 bases and J lost 0, with 15 bases in between. Per germline, CDR1 LNHDA and CDR2 SQIVND (reference sequence). CDR3 length equals 17 residues.